These 23 T cell receptor beta chains were all obtained from the same sample, sequenced in a study of blood T cell repertoires in COVID-19. Sequencing used immunoSEQ multiplex PCR; TCRdb keeps in-frame clones, though not all of them. The sample lists about 100,000 clones; about four fifths were seen once. Input material: peripheral blood. The receptors originated from a woman aged 80 or over with active or convalescent COVID-19.

This clone was picked up one time. The CDR3 here is CASSYSLHGRETYEQYF. The CDR3 region has the DNA TGTGCCAGCAGTTACTCATTGCACGGGAGAGAGACCTACGAGCAGTACTTC. The chain links TRBV6-2 or TRBV6-3 to TRBJ2-7; D may be TRBD2 (6 bases). The germline CDR1 and CDR2 sequences are MNHEY and SVGEGT. The length of the CDR3 is 17 residues. The ends were cut back, 0 bases at V and 2 bases at J, with 17 bases in the middle.

The chain has TRBV12-3 or TRBV12-4 and TRBJ2-5; D is ambiguous. The CDR3 has 11 amino acids. The V gene lost 5 bases and the J gene lost 5 bases, with 6 bases spanning the gap. CDR3 DNA: TGTGCCAGCAGTCCCCGGGAGACCCAGTACTTC. This encodes CASSPRETQYF.

This chain uses TRBV29-1 with TRBJ1-5, with D unresolved. Germline assignment: CDR1 SQVTM and CDR2 ANQGSEA. CDR3 size: 13 residues. Trimming cost V 5 bases and J 2 bases, with 10 bases left between them. CDR3 coding DNA: TGCAGCGTTCGCGACGGGGGCAATCAGCCCCAGCATTTT. Its translation: CSVRDGGNQPQHF.

The chain couples TRBV15 to TRBJ1-1, with 9 bases aligning to TRBD1. V shed 6 bases and J 6 bases; nucleotides not matched to a gene: 5. The CDR3 length is 13 residues. CDR1 LNHNV and CDR2 YYDKDF come from the germline V gene (reference sequence). CDR3 DNA: TGTGCCACCAGACGACAGGGGGGGGCTGAAGCTTTCTTT. Translating gives CATRRQGGAEAFF.

This clone showed up many times. CDR3 coding DNA: TGTGCCATCAGTCCAGCGGGACAGGGACAGACTGAAGCTTTCTTT. Translating it yields CAISPAGQGQTEAFF. The rearrangement uses TRBV10-3 and TRBJ1-1; 9 nucleotides agree with TRBD1. The CDR3 is 15 residues long. V lost 5 bases and J lost 5; bases outside the gene matches: 9. Germline loops: CDR1 ENHRY, CDR2 SYGVKD.

This clone was picked up a small number of times. The V call is TRBV14, the J call TRBJ2-3; tentative D call: TRBD1 (5 bases). Trimming took off 3 bases at V and 0 bases at J, with 19 bases between the two ends. The CDR3 is 18 residues long. Looked up from germline, CDR1 is SGHDN and CDR2 is FVKESK. The CDR3 region is CASSQTRQSLSSTDTQYF. CDR3 nucleotides: TGTGCCAGCAGCCAGACCCGACAGTCCTTGTCTAGCACAGATACGCAGTATTTT.

The chain combines TRBV23-1 with TRBJ2-1; D unclear. TRBV23-1 is assigned to the ORF class and has an uncertain function. This CDR3 spans 14 amino acids. The V gene lost 0 bases and the J gene lost 8 bases, with 11 bases spanning the gap. The CDR3 protein is CASSQSVMEYEQFF. The CDR3 DNA follows: TGCGCCAGCAGTCAATCCGTAATGGAGTATGAGCAGTTCTTC.

The CDR3 sequence is CTSSQDGTGSDTQYF. The CDR3 nucleotides read TGCACCAGCAGCCAAGATGGGACAGGGTCGGATACGCAGTATTTT. The V gene is TRBV1, the J gene TRBJ2-3; the table's D call of TRBD1 was not tested on the DNA. TRBV1 is tagged as a pseudogene. The CDR3 totals 15 residues.

The V and J genes are TRBV10-3 and TRBJ2-3, with 9 bases identical to TRBD2. The CDR3 extends over 16 amino acids. V gave up 2 bases and J gave up 4 bases; unmatched junction bases: 7. Per the germline V gene, CDR1 is ENHRY and CDR2 is SYGVKD. The DNA of the CDR3 is TGTGCCATCAGTGAGCCCGGGACTAGCTTAGCAGATACGCAGTATTTT. This gives the protein CAISEPGTSLADTQYF.

This clone was observed a few times. V is TRBV28 and J is TRBJ2-1; unclear D gene. Between the trimmed V and J ends, which lost 3 bases and 0 bases, there was a span of 12 bases. The CDR3 has 16 residues. CDR1 and CDR2 from the germline V gene are MDHEN and SYDVKM. CDR3 bases: TGTGCCAGCAGTTTGTACGGAAGGAGCTCCTACAATGAGCAGTTCTTC. Its translation: CASSLYGRSSYNEQFF.

The chain carries TRBV20-1 and TRBJ1-1; D is unresolved. The CDR3 runs to 13 residues. V gave up 3 bases and J gave up 1 base, with 9 bases separating them. CDR1 is DFQATT and CDR2 is SNEGSKA in the germline V gene (reference sequence). In nucleotides, the CDR3 is TGCAGTGCTAGTAGCTCGGGGAACACTGAAGCTTTCTTT. It translates to CSASSSGNTEAFF.

The chain employs TRBV6-1 and TRBJ1-6; 9 bases match TRBD1. This CDR3 has 16 residues. Germline CDR1 and CDR2: MNHNS and SASEGT. V gave up 4 bases and J gave up 8 bases; unmatched junction bases: 9. The CDR3 DNA follows: TGTGCCAGCAGTGCCTCCTCGGGACAGGGAGATTCACCCCTCCACTTT. It codes for CASSASSGQGDSPLHF.

This rearrangement joins TRBV11-2 to TRBJ2-2; 8 bases are a match to TRBD1. CDR3 length: 15 residues. The germline CDR1 and CDR2 sequences are SGHAT and FQNNGV. Unmatched junction bases numbered 6, after V lost 4 bases and J lost 5 bases. The CDR3 here is CASSSHRGRTGELFF. The CDR3 DNA sequence: TGTGCCAGCAGCTCCCACAGGGGGAGGACCGGGGAGCTGTTTTTT.

The chain's CDR3 is CASRPGRVDQETQYF. The CDR3, as DNA: TGCGCCAGCAGGCCTGGGAGGGTAGATCAAGAGACCCAGTACTTC. The rearrangement joins TRBV5-1 to TRBJ2-5, with 7 bases fitting TRBD2. The CDR3 extends over 15 amino acids. CDR1 and CDR2 (germline): SGHRS, YFSETQ. V lost 5 bases, J lost 2 bases, and 9 bases stayed unmatched.

This clone was seen a handful of times. The DNA for the CDR3 is TGTGCCAGTTCCCGCCATATGACTAGCGGGAATCAAGATACGCAGTATTTT. The encoded protein is CASSRHMTSGNQDTQYF. This sequence joins TRBV19 and TRBJ2-3, with 11 bases that match TRBD2. This CDR3 has 17 residues. J was trimmed by 5 bases and V by 8 bases; bases with no gene match: 15. The germline CDR1 and CDR2 sequences are LNHDA and SQIVND (reference sequence).

The V and J genes are TRBV6-2 or TRBV6-3 and TRBJ2-1; unclear D gene. The CDR3 is made up of 15 amino acids. V dropped 4 bases and J dropped 0 bases, with 10 bases sitting between them. From germline, CDR1 is MNHEY and CDR2 SVGEGT. Here the CDR3 DNA reads TGTGCCAGCAGTTTAGCTACCAGCTCCTACAATGAGCAGTTCTTC. Translating gives CASSLATSSYNEQFF.

The chain combines TRBV5-1 with TRBJ2-3; 8 bases align to TRBD1. The CDR3 spans 16 residues. The junction had 9 bases not matched to a gene; V was cut back by 4 bases and J by 2 bases. Germline CDR1 is SGHRS and CDR2 is YFSETQ. In nucleotides, the CDR3 is TGCGCCAGCAGCGCCGGGCGACAGGGGTTCACAGATACGCAGTATTTT. Translated: CASSAGRQGFTDTQYF.

The chain links TRBV7-3 to TRBJ2-1, with D tentatively TRBD2 (7 bases). Germline V CDR1 and CDR2: SGHTA, FQGTGA. This CDR3 comprises 17 residues. Trimming cost V 0 bases and J 9 bases, with 21 bases left between them. CDR3 nucleotide sequence: TGTGCCAGCAGCTTAACCGGGACACCCGCTTCGGGGGGTGAGCAGTTCTTC. Translating it yields CASSLTGTPASGGEQFF.

The chain joins TRBV5-6 to TRBJ1-4; TRBD1 matches 7 bases. Trimming took 4 bases from V and 6 from J; bases not matched to a gene: 6. The CDR3 contains 14 residues. The germline V gene encodes CDR1 SGHDT and CDR2 YYEEEE. CDR3 loop: CASSLRGGYEKLFF. Here the CDR3 DNA reads TGTGCCAGCAGCCTGAGAGGGGGCTATGAAAAACTGTTTTTT.

V and J are TRBV6-2 or TRBV6-3 and TRBJ2-5; D is unclear. V was trimmed by 2 bases and J by 1 base, leaving 5 bases between them. CDR1 MNHEY and CDR2 SVGEGT come from the germline V gene. This CDR3 has 13 residues. CDR3 amino acids: CASSYIRQETQYF. The CDR3 DNA reads as TGTGCCAGCAGTTACATCCGCCAAGAGACCCAGTACTTC.

A remark on this clone: An end of the junction differs from the germline gene, which may be a read error. V gene TRBV5-1 combines with J gene TRBJ2-7, with 9 bases aligning to TRBD1. The CDR3 is 14 amino acids. CDR1 SGHRS and CDR2 YFSETQ come from the germline V gene. DNA of the CDR3: TGTGCCAGCAGCTTCGGACAGGGGCCATACGAGCAGTACTTC. Translation gives CASSFGQGPYEQYF.

There are a few counts of this clone. CDR3 sequence: CASSIGQGRSGELFF. The CDR3 DNA sequence: TGTGCCAGCAGCATTGGACAGGGGAGAAGCGGGGAGCTGTTTTTT. The V and J genes are TRBV6-5 and TRBJ2-2, with 9 bases fitting TRBD1. V lost 6 bases to trimming and J lost 7 bases; unmatched junction nucleotides: 9. The CDR3 loop spans 15 amino acids. The germline gives CDR1 MNHEY, CDR2 SVGAGI.

About this clone: This sample also contains other DNA sequences that code for the same CDR3. The gene calls are TRBV27 and TRBJ2-1; 11 bases are shared with TRBD2. With V trimmed by 5 bases and J by 3 bases, 3 bases remained unmatched. Germline CDR1 and CDR2: MNHEY and SMNVEV (reference sequence). The CDR3 is made up of 15 amino acids. Here the CDR3 DNA reads TGTGCCAGCAGTCGAACTAGCGGGAGCTACAATGAGCAGTTCTTC. Amino acids: CASSRTSGSYNEQFF.